One and the same sample provided the 21 T cell receptor beta chains below, sequenced in a study of beta chain features in type 1 diabetes. General study points: Among patients with Type 1 diabetes, TCRB CDR3s were moderately but significantly shorter in every one of the four CD4+ subsets.

The isolated RNA, all of it, was reverse transcribed, so expressed TCRB transcripts were what got sequenced. TCRdb's copy holds only in-frame clones and misses some; the assay was immunoSEQ multiplex PCR. The sample contains 250,000 to 350,000 clones, 13% to 15% of which appear only once. Their cognate antigens are unknown. The specimen was naive CD4+ T cells from blood. The receptors here all came from a man between 25 and 39 years old with type 1 diabetes.

About this clone: A junction end diverges from the germline sequence, so it may reflect a read error. This CDR3 is CASSVAGGPSYEQYF. In DNA, the CDR3 is TGTGCCAGCAGCGTAGCGGGAGGGCCTTCCTACGAGCAGTACTTC. This chain joins TRBV7-2 and TRBJ2-7; TRBD2 aligns across 11 bases. CDR3 size: 15 residues. Germline loops: CDR1 SGHTA, CDR2 FQGNSA.

The chain links TRBV27 to TRBJ1-5, with 8 bases identical to TRBD1. Trimming removed 3 bases from V and 5 bases from J; junction bases left unmatched: 6. The CDR3 is 15 amino acids. Per germline, CDR1 MNHEY and CDR2 SMNVEV (reference sequence). CDR3 nucleotide sequence: TGTGCCAGCAGTTTGAGGACAGGGCGGGATCAGCCCCAGCATTTT. Translated, it gives CASSLRTGRDQPQHF.

This rearrangement joins TRBV5-6 to TRBJ2-7, with TRBD2 matching 13 bases. Unmatched junction bases numbered 12, after V lost 3 bases and J lost 6 bases. The germline V gene encodes CDR1 SGHDT and CDR2 YYEEEE. The CDR3 is made up of 17 amino acids. The CDR3 nucleotides are TGTGCCAGCAGCTCCAGACTAGCGGGAGGCCTAATCTCCGAGCAGTACTTC. Protein sequence: CASSSRLAGGLISEQYF.

This clone was counted between two and nine times. V gene TRBV27 combines with J gene TRBJ1-1; 9 bases are a match to TRBD1. Trimming cost V 5 bases and J 3 bases; bases outside gene matches: 7. The CDR3 has 15 amino acids. Germline V gene sequence: CDR1 MNHEY, CDR2 SMNVEV (reference sequence). Written as DNA, the CDR3 is TGTGCCAGCAGTCCCGGGACAGGGTCTTACACTGAAGCTTTCTTT. It encodes CASSPGTGSYTEAFF.

This clone has only a few counts. The chain employs TRBV28 and TRBJ1-5; no clear D. The CDR3 length is 12 residues. Germline lookup yields CDR1 MDHEN and CDR2 SYDVKM. The germline V and J ends were trimmed by 4 bases and 9 bases, with 10 bases remaining between them. The CDR3 loop is CASSSLERPQHF. CDR3 nucleotide sequence: TGTGCCAGCAGTTCCTTGGAGAGGCCCCAGCATTTT.

This clone has only a few counts. This CDR3 reads CASSPGTALNYGYTF. Written as DNA, the CDR3 is TGTGCCAGCAGTCCTGGGACAGCCCTTAACTATGGCTACACCTTC. This chain links TRBV28 with TRBJ1-2, with 7 positions matching TRBD1. The CDR3 totals 15 residues. After removal of 5 bases from V and 1 base from J, the junction contained 7 bases not matched to a gene. Germline CDR1 MDHEN, CDR2 SYDVKM.

The chain employs TRBV7-2 and TRBJ2-3; a weak D match, TRBD1 (6 bases). Trimming removed 6 bases from V and 0 bases from J, with 16 bases in between. Per the germline V gene, CDR1 is SGHTA and CDR2 is FQGNSA. The CDR3 length is 16 residues. In DNA form, the CDR3 reads TGTGCCAGCAGTCAGGGGCCCCCCAGGAGCACAGATACGCAGTATTTT. Translation: CASSQGPPRSTDTQYF.

The genes are TRBV28 and TRBJ2-3, with 13 bases fitting TRBD2. V was pared by 4 bases and J by 6 bases, with 7 bases of the junction left unmatched. Germline CDR1 MDHEN, CDR2 SYDVKM. This CDR3 has 16 residues. The CDR3, as DNA: TGTGCCAGCAGTTCCCCCGGGACTAGCGGGATCGATACGCAGTATTTT. Residues: CASSSPGTSGIDTQYF.

This rearrangement joins TRBV9 to TRBJ2-7, with TRBD1 matching over 9 bases. The CDR3 is 14 residues long. Per the germline V gene, CDR1 is SGDLS and CDR2 is YYNGEE. Trimming removed 2 bases from V and 6 bases from J; junction bases left unmatched: 6. The CDR3 loop reads CASSVGTGSVEQYF. CDR3 coding DNA: TGTGCCAGCAGCGTCGGGACAGGGTCTGTCGAGCAGTACTTC.

This clone was counted only a few times. This rearrangement joins TRBV5-4 to TRBJ2-1, with TRBD1 identical over 7 bases. Germline CDR1 SGHNT, CDR2 YYREEE (reference sequence). The ends lost 4 bases at V and 2 bases at J; junction bases unmatched: 9. CDR3 size: 16 residues. This CDR3 is CASSGDRAGTYNEQFF. As DNA, the CDR3 is TGTGCCAGCAGCGGTGACAGGGCAGGAACCTACAATGAGCAGTTCTTC. Full variable domain (remainder filled in from reference TRBV5-4 and TRBJ2-1): ETGVTQSPTHLIKTRGQQVTLRCSSQSGHNTVSWYQQALGQGPQFIFQYYREEENGRGNFPPRFSGLQFPNYSSELNVNALELDDSALYLCASSGDRAGTYNEQFFGPGTRLTVL.

This clone showed up just a few times. The rearrangement joins TRBV19 to TRBJ1-5, with D hard to call. The CDR3 length is 12 residues. The germline gives CDR1 LNHDA, CDR2 SQIVND (reference sequence). Trimming left V 6 bases short and J 10 bases short, with 13 bases between. The CDR3 loop is CASRLGGDPQHF. The CDR3, as DNA: TGTGCCAGTAGGCTTGGAGGTGATCCCCAGCATTTT.

This clone was seen more than once but under ten times. The V and J genes are TRBV5-1 and TRBJ2-7, with 9 nucleotides matching TRBD1. Trimming took 3 bases from V and 3 from J; bases not matched to a gene: 7. Germline V gives CDR1 SGHRS, CDR2 YFSETQ. The CDR3 is 15 residues long. In DNA, the CDR3 is TGCGCCAGCAGCTCGCGGACAGGGGACCACTACGAGCAGTACTTC. This gives the protein CASSSRTGDHYEQYF.

The chain recombines TRBV27 with TRBJ2-1; 7 bases are a match to TRBD2. CDR1 is MNHEY and CDR2 is SMNVEV in the germline V gene (reference sequence). Trimming removed 2 bases from V and 4 bases from J; junction bases left unmatched: 5. This CDR3 comprises 15 residues. The CDR3 spells CASSLSSGRYNEQFF. The CDR3 DNA reads TGTGCCAGCAGTTTAAGTTCCGGGAGGTACAATGAGCAGTTCTTC.

The CDR3 coding sequence is TGTGCCACTAAGCGGGATCTCATCTCTTTTTACGAGCAGTACTTC. Its protein is CATKRDLISFYEQYF. The chain employs TRBV6-5 and TRBJ2-7; 7 bases fit TRBD2. The CDR3 spans 15 residues. Losses at the gene ends were 10 bases for V and 4 bases for J; bases not matched to a gene: 16. Germline V gene sequence: CDR1 MNHEY, CDR2 SVGAGI.

This clone has more than one count but fewer than ten. V and J are TRBV7-8 and TRBJ2-1, with TRBD2 identical over 13 bases. This CDR3 is 19 amino acids long. Per the germline V gene, CDR1 is SGHVS and CDR2 is FQNEAQ. With V trimmed by 2 bases and J by 1 base, 8 bases remained unmatched. This CDR3 is CASSLRGTSGTASYNEQFF. The CDR3 DNA is TGTGCCAGCAGCTTACGTGGGACTAGCGGGACCGCATCCTACAATGAGCAGTTCTTC.

The gene calls are TRBV28 and TRBJ2-1, with 14 bases aligning to TRBD2. The germline CDR1 and CDR2 sequences are MDHEN and SYDVKM. The junction had 12 bases not matched to a gene; V was cut back by 7 bases and J by 4 bases. This CDR3 is 18 amino acids long. Here the CDR3 reads CASTPGLAGVGGYNEQFF. The CDR3 DNA sequence: TGTGCCAGCACTCCGGGACTAGCGGGAGTAGGAGGGTACAATGAGCAGTTCTTC.

The chain couples TRBV2 to TRBJ2-7; D ambiguous. The germline V and J ends were trimmed by 3 bases and 6 bases, with 12 bases remaining between them. This CDR3 spans 13 amino acids. Germline V CDR1 and CDR2: SNHLY, FYNNEI. CDR3 sequence: CASSDETGTEQYF. CDR3 bases: TGTGCCAGCAGTGACGAGACGGGTACCGAGCAGTACTTC.

This clone was counted a few times. The chain carries TRBV7-3 and TRBJ2-7, with D hard to call. The CDR3 contains 14 residues. The V and J ends lost 6 bases and 2 bases respectively, with 14 bases between them. The germline V gene has CDR1 SGHTA and CDR2 FQGTGA. The CDR3 DNA reads TGTGCCAGCAGTGTGGCAGGTGGTCCCTACGAGCAGTACTTC. Amino acids: CASSVAGGPYEQYF.

This chain connects TRBV18 to TRBJ1-1; D not resolved. Germline V gene lookup returns CDR1 KGHSH and CDR2 LQKENI. This CDR3 contains 14 residues. V was pared by 2 bases and J by 7 bases, with 14 bases between. Written as DNA, the CDR3 is TGTGCCAGCTCACCATTGAGGGAAAGAGGTGAAGCTTTCTTT. Protein: CASSPLRERGEAFF.

V usage is TRBV5-1 and J usage is TRBJ2-2, with D maybe TRBD1 (5 bases). V dropped 0 bases and J dropped 2 bases, with 8 bases sitting between them. This CDR3 has 15 amino acids. From germline, CDR1 is SGHRS and CDR2 YFSETQ. The CDR3 coding sequence is TGCGCCAGCAGCTTGGAAGGGGCTAACACCGGGGAGCTGTTTTTT. Translating it yields CASSLEGANTGELFF.

The chain links TRBV11-2 to TRBJ2-7; D is ambiguous. CDR1 is SGHAT and CDR2 is FQNNGV in the germline V gene. The CDR3 loop spans 14 amino acids. V was pared by 4 bases and J by 4 bases, with 14 bases between. CDR3 residues: CASSYGERIYEQYF. The DNA for the CDR3 is TGTGCCAGCAGCTACGGAGAACGAATATACGAGCAGTACTTC. The variable domain in full, with the rest retrieved from reference TRBV11-2 and TRBJ2-7, is EAGVAQSPRYKIIEKRQSVAFWCNPISGHATLYWYQQILGQGPKLLIQFQNNGVVDDSQLPKDRFSAERLKGVDSTLKIQPAKLEDSAVYLCASSYGERIYEQYFGPGTRLTVT.